The sequence of this T cell receptor (beta chain) was determined in a study of CD8 T cells in ankylosing spondylitis. Study outcomes and limitations: Ankylosing spondylitis blood appeared to be characterized by a TCR beta motif of 8 or 9 highly homologous variants. The authors found the disease-linked clones to be CD8+ and relatively rare in peripheral blood.

CDR3 length: 15 amino acids. CDR1 is SGHTA and CDR2 is FQGNSA in the germline V gene. Trimming stripped 3 bases from V and 4 bases from J, with 13 bases between. Making use of molecular barcodes, quantitative 5'-RACE generated TCR beta libraries. TCRdb passed the 5' RACE reads through MiXCR, listing each CDR3 protein once. The sample consists of hundreds of thousands of distinct CDR3 sequences, 12% of them appearing once. Concerning this clonotype itself: Antigen unknown.

The TCR comes from a male donor with ankylosing spondylitis. The chain is built from TRBV7-2 and TRBJ2-1; D is undetermined. Input material: blood, either unsorted or a sorted T cell fraction (not recorded which). The CDR3 loop is CASSFIITEYNEQFF. The CDR3 DNA reads as TGTGCCAGCAGCTTTATCATAACAGAATACAATGAGCAGTTCTTC.